Detailed here is one T cell receptor beta chain. As yet, its antigen is unknown. The sample comes from a study of T cell clonotyping in hematopoietic cell transplantation. General study findings and limits: No sorting was done, leaving CD4 and CD8 contributions mixed. Few recipient clonotypes overlapped donors; over 95% were de novo at given depth. Pathologically expanded recipient clonotypes increased progressively from day 30 to day 180 as diversity fell. Higher Inverse Simpson Index values in graft donor and pretransplant recipient predicted broader posttransplant TCR diversity.

The germline CDR1 and CDR2 sequences are SGHAT and FQNNGV. The CDR3 is made up of 14 amino acids. V lost 0 bases, J lost 7 bases, and 11 bases lay in between. The protocol was immunoSEQ multiplex PCR, while the TCRdb copy is restricted to in-frame clones and leaves out a portion. In the table there are about 16,000 clones, around 90% of which are singletons. The clonotype comes from a middle-aged man in good health. Some clones in this sample may be carry-over from other donors' samples. The chain is built from TRBV11-2 and TRBJ2-3, with TRBD2 as a possible D gene (5 bases). The sequenced sample was peripheral blood mononuclear cells. This CDR3 reads CASSLDLTGNTQYF. The CDR3 DNA follows: TGTGCCAGCAGCTTAGATTTGACGGGAAATACGCAGTATTTT.